This T cell receptor (beta chain) appears in the sequencing data of a study of control samples from healthy donors and cancer patients. CDR1 is MNHEY, CDR2 SVGAGI, per germline. The CDR3 has 15 amino acids. Note on this clone: The junction differs from germline at one of its ends, possibly a read error.

The method was immunoSEQ multiplex PCR; TCRdb's version includes in-frame clones alone and lacks a portion of them. The data contain over 75,000 clones, roughly 80% of them seen just once; the ten biggest clones take up around 20%. Material: blood. V is TRBV6-5 and J is TRBJ1-2; 8 nucleotides line up with TRBD1. The clonotype was recovered from a young man in good health. CDR3 sequence reads: CAGSLQGASNYGYTF. In DNA form, the CDR3 reads TGTGCCGGCAGTCTCCAGGGGGCCTCTAACTATGGCTACACCTTC.